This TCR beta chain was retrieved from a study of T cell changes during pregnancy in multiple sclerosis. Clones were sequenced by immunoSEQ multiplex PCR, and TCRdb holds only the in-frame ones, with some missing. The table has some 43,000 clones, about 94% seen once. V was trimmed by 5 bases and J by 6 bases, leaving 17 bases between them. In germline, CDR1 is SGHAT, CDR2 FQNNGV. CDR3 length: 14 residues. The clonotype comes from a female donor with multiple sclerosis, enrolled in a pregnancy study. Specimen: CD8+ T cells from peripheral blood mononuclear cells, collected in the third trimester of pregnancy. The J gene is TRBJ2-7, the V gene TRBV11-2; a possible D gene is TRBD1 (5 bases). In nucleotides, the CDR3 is TGTGCCAGCAGCCCGCCGGACAATCGGTTCGAGCAGTACTTC. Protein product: CASSPPDNRFEQYF.